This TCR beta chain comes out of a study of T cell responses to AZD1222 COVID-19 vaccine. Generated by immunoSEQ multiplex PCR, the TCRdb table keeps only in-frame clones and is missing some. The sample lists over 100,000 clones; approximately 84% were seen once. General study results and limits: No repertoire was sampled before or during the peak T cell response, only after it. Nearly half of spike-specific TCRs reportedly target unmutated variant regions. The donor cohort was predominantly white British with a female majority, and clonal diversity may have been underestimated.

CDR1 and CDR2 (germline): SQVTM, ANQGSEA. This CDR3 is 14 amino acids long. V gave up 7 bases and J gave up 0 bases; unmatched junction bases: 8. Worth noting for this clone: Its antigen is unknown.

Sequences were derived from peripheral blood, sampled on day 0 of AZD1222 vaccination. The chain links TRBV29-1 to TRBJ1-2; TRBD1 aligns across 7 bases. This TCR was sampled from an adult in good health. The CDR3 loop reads CSALRDSSNYGYTF. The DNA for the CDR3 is TGCAGCGCCCTAAGGGACAGTTCTAACTATGGCTACACCTTC. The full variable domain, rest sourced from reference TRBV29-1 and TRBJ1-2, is SAVISQKPSRDICQRGTSLTIQCQVDSQVTMMFWYRQQPGQSLTLIATANQGSEATYESGFVIDKFPISRPNLTFSTLTVSNMSPEDSSIYLCSALRDSSNYGYTFGSGTRLTVV.